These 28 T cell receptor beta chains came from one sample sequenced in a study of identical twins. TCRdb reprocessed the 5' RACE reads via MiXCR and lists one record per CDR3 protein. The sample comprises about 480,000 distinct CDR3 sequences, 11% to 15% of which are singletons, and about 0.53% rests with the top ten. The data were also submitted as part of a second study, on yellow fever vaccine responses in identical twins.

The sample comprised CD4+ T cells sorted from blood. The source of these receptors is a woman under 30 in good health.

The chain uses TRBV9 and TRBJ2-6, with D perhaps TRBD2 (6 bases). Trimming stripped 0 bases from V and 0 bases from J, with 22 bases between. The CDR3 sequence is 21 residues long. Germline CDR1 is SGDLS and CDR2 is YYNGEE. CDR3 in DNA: TGTGCCAGCAGCGTAGAATTCTCCTCGGGGGTATTCGGCTCTGGGGCCAACGTCCTGACTTTC. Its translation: CASSVEFSSGVFGSGANVLTF.

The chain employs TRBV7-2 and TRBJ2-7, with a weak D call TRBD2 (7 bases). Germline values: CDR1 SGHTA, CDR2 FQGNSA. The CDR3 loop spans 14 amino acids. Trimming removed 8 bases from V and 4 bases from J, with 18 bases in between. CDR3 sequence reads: CASRGGGAFYEQYF. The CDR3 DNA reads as TGTGCCAGCCGAGGGGGAGGGGCGTTTTACGAGCAGTACTTC. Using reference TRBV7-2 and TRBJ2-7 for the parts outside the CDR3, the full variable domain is GAGVSQSPSNKVTEKGKDVELRCDPISGHTALYWYRQSLGQGLEFLIYFQGNSAPDKSGLPSDRFSAERTGGSVSTLTIQRTQQEDSAVYLCASRGGGAFYEQYFGPGTRLTVT.

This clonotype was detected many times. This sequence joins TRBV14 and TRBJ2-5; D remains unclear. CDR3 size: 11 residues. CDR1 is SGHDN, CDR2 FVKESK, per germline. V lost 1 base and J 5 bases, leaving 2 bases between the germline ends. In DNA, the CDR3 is TGTGCCAGCAGCCAAGTGGAGACCCAGTACTTC. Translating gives CASSQVETQYF.

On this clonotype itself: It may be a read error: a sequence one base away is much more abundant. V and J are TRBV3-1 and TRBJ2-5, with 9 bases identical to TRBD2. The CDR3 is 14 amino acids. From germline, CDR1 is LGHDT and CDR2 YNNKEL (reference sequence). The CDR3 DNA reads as TGTGACAGCAGCTTTCTAGCGGGGCAAGAGACCCAGTACTTC. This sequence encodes CDSSFLAGQETQYF.

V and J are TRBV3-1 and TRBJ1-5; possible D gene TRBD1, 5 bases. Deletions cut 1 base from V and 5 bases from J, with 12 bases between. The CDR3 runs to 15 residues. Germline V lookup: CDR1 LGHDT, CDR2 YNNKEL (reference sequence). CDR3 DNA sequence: TGTGCCAGCAGCCAAGGGACCAGGGCGGATCAGCCCCAGCATTTT. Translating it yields CASSQGTRADQPQHF.

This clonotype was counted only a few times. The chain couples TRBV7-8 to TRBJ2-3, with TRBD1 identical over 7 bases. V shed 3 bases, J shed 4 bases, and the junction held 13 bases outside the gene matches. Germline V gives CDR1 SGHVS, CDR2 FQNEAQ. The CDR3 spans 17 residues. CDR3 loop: CASSLRATGQVPDTQYF. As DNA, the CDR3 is TGTGCCAGCAGCTTGCGGGCGACAGGGCAGGTGCCAGATACGCAGTATTTT.

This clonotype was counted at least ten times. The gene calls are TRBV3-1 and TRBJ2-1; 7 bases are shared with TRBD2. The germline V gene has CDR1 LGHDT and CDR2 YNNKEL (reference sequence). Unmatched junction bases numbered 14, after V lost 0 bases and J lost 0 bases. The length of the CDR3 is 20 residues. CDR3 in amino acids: CASSQELSVLAVSSYNEQFF. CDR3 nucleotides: TGTGCCAGCAGCCAAGAGTTAAGTGTCCTAGCGGTAAGCTCCTACAATGAGCAGTTCTTC.

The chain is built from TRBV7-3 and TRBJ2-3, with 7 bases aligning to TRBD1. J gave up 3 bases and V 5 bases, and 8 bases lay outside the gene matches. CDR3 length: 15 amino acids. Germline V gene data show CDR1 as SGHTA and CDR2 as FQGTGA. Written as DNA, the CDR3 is TGTGCCAGCAGCCCGGGCGAGGGGGCTACAGATACGCAGTATTTT. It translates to CASSPGEGATDTQYF.

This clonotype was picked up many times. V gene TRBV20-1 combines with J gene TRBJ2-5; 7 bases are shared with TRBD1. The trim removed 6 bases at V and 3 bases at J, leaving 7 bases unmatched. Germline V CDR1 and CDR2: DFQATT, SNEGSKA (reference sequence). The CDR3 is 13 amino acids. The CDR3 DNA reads TGCAGTGCGACTCACAGGGGCGAAGAGACCCAGTACTTC. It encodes CSATHRGEETQYF.

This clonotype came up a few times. The CDR3 DNA is TGCAGTGCTGATGGGACTTACGGGGACTACGAGCAGTACTTC. This translates into CSADGTYGDYEQYF. This chain uses TRBV20-1 with TRBJ2-7, with D possibly TRBD2 on 6 matching bases. CDR3 length equals 14 residues. V lost 5 bases and J 3 bases, leaving 17 bases between the germline ends. From germline, CDR1 is DFQATT and CDR2 SNEGSKA (reference sequence).

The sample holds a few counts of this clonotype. The CDR3: CASSIEGTGGLQQETQYF. CDR3 DNA sequence: TGTGCCAGCAGTATAGAAGGGACAGGGGGCCTCCAACAAGAGACCCAGTACTTC. The chain employs TRBV9 and TRBJ2-5; 12 nucleotides line up with TRBD1. Looked up from germline, CDR1 is SGDLS and CDR2 is YYNGEE. This CDR3 region has 18 residues. V lost 5 bases, J lost 2 bases, and 13 bases stayed unmatched.

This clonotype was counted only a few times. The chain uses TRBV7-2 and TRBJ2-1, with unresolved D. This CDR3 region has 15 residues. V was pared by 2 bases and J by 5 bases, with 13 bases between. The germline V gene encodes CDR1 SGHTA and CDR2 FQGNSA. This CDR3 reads CASSLITSVHNEQFF. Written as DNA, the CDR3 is TGTGCCAGCAGCTTAATCACCTCGGTTCACAATGAGCAGTTCTTC.

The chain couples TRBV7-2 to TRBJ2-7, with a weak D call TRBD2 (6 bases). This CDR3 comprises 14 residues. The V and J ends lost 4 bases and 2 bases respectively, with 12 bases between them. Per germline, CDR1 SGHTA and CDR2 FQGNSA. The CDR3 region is CASSSGLSTYEQYF. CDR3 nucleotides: TGTGCCAGCAGCTCGGGACTTTCTACCTACGAGCAGTACTTC.

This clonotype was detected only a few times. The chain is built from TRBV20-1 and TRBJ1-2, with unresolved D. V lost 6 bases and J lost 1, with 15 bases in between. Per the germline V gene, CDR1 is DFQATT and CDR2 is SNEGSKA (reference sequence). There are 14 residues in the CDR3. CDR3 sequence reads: CSARLPGFNYGYTF. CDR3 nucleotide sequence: TGCAGTGCCCGATTACCGGGTTTTAACTATGGCTACACCTTC.

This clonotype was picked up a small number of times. CDR3 amino acids: CASSQPGQGGNQPQHF. In DNA form, the CDR3 reads TGTGCCAGCAGCCAACCGGGACAGGGAGGAAATCAGCCCCAGCATTTT. V usage is TRBV4-2 and J usage is TRBJ1-5; the match to TRBD1 covers 9 bases. CDR1 and CDR2 (germline): LGHNA, YNFKEQ. Trimming removed 2 bases from V and 4 bases from J; junction bases left unmatched: 6. The CDR3 has 16 residues.

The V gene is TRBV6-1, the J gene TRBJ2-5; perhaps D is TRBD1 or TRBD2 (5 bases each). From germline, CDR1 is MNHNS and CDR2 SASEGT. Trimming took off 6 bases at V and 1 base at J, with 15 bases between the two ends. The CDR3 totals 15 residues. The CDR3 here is CASSPNRGPQETQYF. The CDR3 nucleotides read TGTGCCAGCAGCCCAAATCGGGGCCCCCAAGAGACCCAGTACTTC.

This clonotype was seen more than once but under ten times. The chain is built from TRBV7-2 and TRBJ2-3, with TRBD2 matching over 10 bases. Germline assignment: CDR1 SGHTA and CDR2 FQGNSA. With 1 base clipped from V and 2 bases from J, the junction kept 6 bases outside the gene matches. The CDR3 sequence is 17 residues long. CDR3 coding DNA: TGTGCCAGCAGCTTAGGGTCTAGCGGGGGATACACAGATACGCAGTATTTT. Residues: CASSLGSSGGYTDTQYF.

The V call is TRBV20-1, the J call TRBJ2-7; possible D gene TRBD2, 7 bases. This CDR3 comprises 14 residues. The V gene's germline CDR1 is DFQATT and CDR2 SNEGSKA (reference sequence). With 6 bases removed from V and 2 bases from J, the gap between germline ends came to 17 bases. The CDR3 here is CSAGGGRGTYEQYF. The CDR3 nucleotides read TGCAGTGCGGGGGGGGGCAGGGGAACCTACGAGCAGTACTTC.

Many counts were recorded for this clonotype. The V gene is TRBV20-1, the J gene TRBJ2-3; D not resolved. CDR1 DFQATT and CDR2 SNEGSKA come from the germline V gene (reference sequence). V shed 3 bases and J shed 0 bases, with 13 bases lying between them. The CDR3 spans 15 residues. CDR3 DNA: TGCAGTGCTAGGGACCAGACGACTAGCACAGATACGCAGTATTTT. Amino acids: CSARDQTTSTDTQYF.

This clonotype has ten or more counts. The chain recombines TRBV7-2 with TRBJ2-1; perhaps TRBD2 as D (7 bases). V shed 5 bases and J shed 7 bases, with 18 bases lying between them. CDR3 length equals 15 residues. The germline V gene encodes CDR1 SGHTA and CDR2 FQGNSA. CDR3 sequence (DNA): TGTGCCAGCAGCAAAGGGGGGGGCGCGATTAATGAGCAGTTCTTC. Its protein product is CASSKGGGAINEQFF.

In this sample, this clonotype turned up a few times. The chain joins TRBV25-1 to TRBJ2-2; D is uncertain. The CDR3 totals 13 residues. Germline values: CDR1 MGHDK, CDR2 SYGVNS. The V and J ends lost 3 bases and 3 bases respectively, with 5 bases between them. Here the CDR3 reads CASSDIYTGELFF. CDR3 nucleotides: TGTGCCAGCAGTGATATATACACCGGGGAGCTGTTTTTT. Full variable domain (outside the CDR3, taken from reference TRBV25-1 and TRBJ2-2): EADIYQTPRYLVIGTGKKITLECSQTMGHDKMYWYQQDPGMELHLIHYSYGVNSTEKGDLSSESTVSRIRTEHFPLTLESARPSHTSQYLCASSDIYTGELFFGEGSRLTVL.

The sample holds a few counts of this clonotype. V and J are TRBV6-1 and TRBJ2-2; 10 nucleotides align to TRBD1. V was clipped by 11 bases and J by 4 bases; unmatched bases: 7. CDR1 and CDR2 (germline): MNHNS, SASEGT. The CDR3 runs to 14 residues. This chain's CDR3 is CASRTGGATGELFF. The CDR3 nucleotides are TGTGCCTCCCGGACAGGGGGTGCCACCGGGGAGCTGTTTTTT.

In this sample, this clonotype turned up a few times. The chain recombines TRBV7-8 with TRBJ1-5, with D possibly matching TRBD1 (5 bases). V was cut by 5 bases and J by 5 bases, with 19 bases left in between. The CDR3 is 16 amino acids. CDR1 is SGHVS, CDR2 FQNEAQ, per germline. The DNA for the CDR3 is TGTGCCAGCAGCAACCCTATAGGGGCGACAGATCAGCCCCAGCATTTT. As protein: CASSNPIGATDQPQHF.

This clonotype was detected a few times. The CDR3 region has the DNA TGCAGTGCTACCTCACTAAGGGGCGGGAGAACAGATACGCAGTATTTT. Translated: CSATSLRGGRTDTQYF. The chain links TRBV20-1 to TRBJ2-3; 7 nucleotides line up with TRBD2. Germline trimming cut 4 bases from V and 3 bases from J; bases unmatched to any gene: 13. From germline, CDR1 is DFQATT and CDR2 SNEGSKA (reference sequence). The CDR3 spans 16 residues.

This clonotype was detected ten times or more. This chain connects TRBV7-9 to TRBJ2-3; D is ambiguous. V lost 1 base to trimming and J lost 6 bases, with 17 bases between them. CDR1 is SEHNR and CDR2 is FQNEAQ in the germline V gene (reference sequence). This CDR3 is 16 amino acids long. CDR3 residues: CASSLVVAQTGDTQYF. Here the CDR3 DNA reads TGTGCCAGCAGCTTAGTAGTAGCCCAGACTGGCGATACGCAGTATTTT.

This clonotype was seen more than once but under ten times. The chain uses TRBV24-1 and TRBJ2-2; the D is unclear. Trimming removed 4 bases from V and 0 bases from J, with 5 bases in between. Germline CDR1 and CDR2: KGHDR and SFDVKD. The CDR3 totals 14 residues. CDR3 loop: CATSDNANTGELFF. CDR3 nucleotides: TGTGCCACCAGTGACAACGCGAACACCGGGGAGCTGTTTTTT.

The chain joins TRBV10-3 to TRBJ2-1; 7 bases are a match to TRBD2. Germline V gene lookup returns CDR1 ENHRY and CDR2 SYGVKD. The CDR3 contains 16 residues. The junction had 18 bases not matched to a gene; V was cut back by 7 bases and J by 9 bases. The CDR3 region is CAIMFREGLPPGEQFF. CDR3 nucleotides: TGTGCCATCATGTTTAGGGAGGGCCTTCCCCCCGGTGAGCAGTTCTTC.

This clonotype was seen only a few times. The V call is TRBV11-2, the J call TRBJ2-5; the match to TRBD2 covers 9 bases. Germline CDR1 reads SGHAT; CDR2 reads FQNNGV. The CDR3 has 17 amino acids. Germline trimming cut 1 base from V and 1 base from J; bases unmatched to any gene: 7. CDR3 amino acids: CASSLGSLAGSQETQYF. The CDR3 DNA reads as TGTGCCAGCAGCTTAGGATCCCTAGCGGGGAGCCAAGAGACCCAGTACTTC.